A single sample is the source of the 5 T cell receptor beta chains below, sequenced in a study of resident and recirculating memory T cells in vitiligo. The assay was immunoSEQ multiplex PCR, and TCRdb's table has in-frame clones only and misses some. The sample shows some 70,000 clones, approximately 91% of them seen only once. The sequenced sample was blood. All receptors come from a male donor with vitiligo.

In this sample, this clone turned up once. This chain links TRBV6-6 with TRBJ2-6, with unresolved D. Per germline, CDR1 MNHNY and CDR2 SVGAGI (reference sequence). The V end was cut by 10 bases, the J end by 0 bases, with 10 bases between. The CDR3 sequence is 14 residues long. The CDR3 reads CATQLSSGANVLTF. The CDR3 coding sequence is TGTGCCACCCAACTGTCCTCTGGGGCCAACGTCCTGACTTTC.

The sample holds one count of this clone. The rearrangement joins TRBV7-3 to TRBJ1-6; 10 nucleotides line up with TRBD1. This CDR3 is built from 13 residues. From germline, CDR1 is SGHTA and CDR2 FQGTGA. The V gene end was trimmed by 8 bases and the J gene end by 8 bases; junction bases not matched to a gene: 3. The CDR3 DNA sequence: TGTGCCAGCGCCGGGACAGGGGATTCACCCCTCCACTTT. This encodes CASAGTGDSPLHF.

The rearrangement uses TRBV12-5 and TRBJ2-1; TRBD2 is a possible D gene (6 bases). The CDR3 consists of 17 residues. The V end was cut by 2 bases, the J end by 6 bases, with 20 bases between. Germline CDR1 and CDR2: LGHNT and FRNRAP. The CDR3 here is CASGLLSGLLSPNEQFF. CDR3 in DNA: TGTGCTAGTGGTTTGCTTTCGGGACTGCTATCGCCCAATGAGCAGTTCTTC.

The genes are TRBV4-2 and TRBJ2-2; no reliable D call. Deletions cut 0 bases from V and 7 bases from J, with 21 bases between. This CDR3 has 18 amino acids. Germline CDR1 reads LGHNA; CDR2 reads YNFKEQ. CDR3 region: CASSQDISDVEWIGELFF. CDR3 in DNA: TGTGCCAGCAGCCAAGATATAAGCGACGTTGAGTGGATCGGGGAGCTGTTTTTT.

V gene TRBV5-4 combines with J gene TRBJ1-1, with TRBD1 as a possible D gene (5 bases). Trimming shortened V by 4 bases and J by 4 bases, and 14 bases separated the two germline ends. The CDR3 covers 14 residues. Germline-derived CDR1 and CDR2 are SGHNT and YYREEE (reference sequence). The CDR3 DNA is TGTGCCAGCAGCCGCGGAGGGGCGGGCACTGAAGCTTTCTTT. As protein: CASSRGGAGTEAFF.